This passage covers 15 T cell receptor beta chains from one sample sequenced in a study of T cell responses to AZD1222 COVID-19 vaccine. Clones were read by immunoSEQ multiplex PCR, and TCRdb kept only the in-frame ones, dropping some. Here the sample spans over 130,000 clones, 85% to 95% being singletons. This specimen was peripheral blood, taken 28 days after the second AZD1222 dose. The receptors were sampled from an adult who received the AZD1222 COVID-19 vaccine.

A single count supports this clone. The chain recombines TRBV6-2 or TRBV6-3 with TRBJ1-2; D is perhaps TRBD1 (5 bases). CDR3 length: 13 residues. Germline CDR1 and CDR2: MNHEY and SVGEGT. Trimming left V 6 bases short and J 4 bases short, with 12 bases between. CDR3 residues: CASSPGGGYGYTF. In DNA, the CDR3 is TGTGCCAGCAGCCCAGGTGGGGGCTATGGCTACACCTTC.

The chain carries TRBV28 and TRBJ2-3; 7 positions match TRBD2. Germline CDR1 MDHEN, CDR2 SYDVKM. This CDR3 is built from 16 residues. V lost 3 bases, J lost 6 bases, and 12 bases stayed unmatched. The CDR3 region has the DNA TGTGCCAGCAGTTTTTCTAGCGGTCGCAAGTGGGATACGCAGTATTTT. This translates into CASSFSSGRKWDTQYF.

In nucleotides, the CDR3 is TGTGCCAGCAGCCAAGATACTGCTAGCGCCCAAGAGACCCAGTACTTC. Encoded protein: CASSQDTASAQETQYF. The J gene is TRBJ2-5, the V gene TRBV3-1 (or the pseudogene TRBV3-2), with a possible D match to TRBD2 (6 bases). Trimming removed 0 bases at V and 1 base at J, with 12 bases between. Germline assignment: CDR1 LGHDT and CDR2 YNNKEL (reference sequence). The CDR3 contains 16 residues.

In this sample, this clone turned up once. This chain uses TRBV19 with TRBJ1-2; perhaps TRBD1 as D (6 bases). Germline V lookup: CDR1 LNHDA, CDR2 SQIVND (reference sequence). With 3 bases removed from V and 7 bases from J, the gap between germline ends came to 18 bases. The CDR3 sequence is 15 residues long. This chain's CDR3 is CASSIRQGISGGYTF. CDR3 bases: TGTGCCAGTAGTATCCGGCAGGGGATAAGCGGTGGCTACACCTTC.

This sequence joins TRBV2 and TRBJ2-7, with no clear D. Germline CDR1 reads SNHLY; CDR2 reads FYNNEI. This CDR3 has 14 residues. The germline V and J ends were trimmed by 7 bases and 0 bases, with 13 bases remaining between them. The CDR3 here is CASNWARNSYEQYF. The CDR3 DNA is TGTGCCAGCAACTGGGCCCGTAACTCCTACGAGCAGTACTTC.

The V gene is TRBV4-1, the J gene TRBJ2-1, with a weak D call TRBD1 (6 bases). Per the germline V gene, CDR1 is MGHRA and CDR2 is YSYEKL. CDR3 length: 17 residues. V lost 1 base, J lost 4 bases, and 17 bases lay in between. CDR3: CASSQGGADSFYNEQFF. In nucleotides, the CDR3 is TGCGCCAGCAGCCAAGGCGGCGCGGACAGCTTTTACAATGAGCAGTTCTTC.

The chain is built from TRBV28 and TRBJ1-3; D gene ambiguous. In germline, CDR1 is MDHEN, CDR2 SYDVKM. V lost 7 bases and J lost 7, with 11 bases in between. This CDR3 region has 12 residues. The CDR3 nucleotides read TGTGCCAGCAACCAGGTCGGGAACACCATATATTTT. This encodes CASNQVGNTIYF.

The rearrangement joins TRBV28 to TRBJ2-2, with 7 bases lining up with TRBD2. The V gene's germline CDR1 is MDHEN and CDR2 SYDVKM. After removal of 3 bases from V and 3 bases from J, the junction contained 4 bases not matched to a gene. There are 15 residues in the CDR3. The CDR3 sequence: CASSFGTTYTGELFF. DNA of the CDR3: TGTGCCAGCAGTTTTGGGACTACATACACCGGGGAGCTGTTTTTT.

This clone was recorded a few times. The rearrangement joins TRBV5-6 to TRBJ1-1; D might be TRBD1 (5 bases). V was cut by 0 bases and J by 3 bases, with 18 bases left in between. Germline V gene data show CDR1 as SGHDT and CDR2 as YYEEEE. The length of the CDR3 is 17 residues. This CDR3 is CASSLDGRTTVHTEAFF. CDR3 coding DNA: TGTGCCAGCAGCTTGGACGGGCGGACAACCGTCCACACTGAAGCTTTCTTT.

This clone was seen only a few times. The chain carries TRBV30 and TRBJ1-1; D is ambiguous. The CDR3 has 15 amino acids. The V and J ends lost 0 bases and 4 bases respectively, with 15 bases between them. CDR1 and CDR2 from the germline V gene are GTSNPN and SVGIG (reference sequence). The CDR3 region is CAWSVLYGGSTEAFF. DNA for the CDR3: TGTGCCTGGAGTGTACTATACGGCGGGAGCACTGAAGCTTTCTTT.

This clone was seen more than once but under ten times. The chain employs TRBV5-1 and TRBJ2-7, with 8 bases matching TRBD1. The trim removed 4 bases at V and 3 bases at J, leaving 3 bases unmatched. Germline CDR1 SGHRS, CDR2 YFSETQ. This CDR3 has 13 amino acids. The CDR3 sequence is CASSETGGYEQYF. CDR3 nucleotides: TGCGCCAGCAGCGAAACAGGGGGCTACGAGCAGTACTTC.

V usage is TRBV12-3 or TRBV12-4 and J usage is TRBJ1-1, with D possibly matching TRBD1 (5 bases). V shed 6 bases and J shed 1 base, with 9 bases lying between them. There are 13 residues in the CDR3. CDR3 DNA: TGTGCCAGCAGCATACAGGAGAACACTGAAGCTTTCTTT. Residues: CASSIQENTEAFF.

This rearrangement joins TRBV28 to TRBJ1-1; D is unclear. The germline V gene encodes CDR1 MDHEN and CDR2 SYDVKM. The CDR3 is 14 residues long. Deletions cut 2 bases from V and 3 bases from J, with 10 bases between. For the CDR3, the DNA is TGTGCCAGCAGTTTACTTAGGGTGCACACTGAAGCTTTCTTT. Protein: CASSLLRVHTEAFF.

This chain joins TRBV5-1 and TRBJ1-1; TRBD1 might be the D (5 bases). V was trimmed by 4 bases and J by 0 bases, leaving 16 bases between them. CDR1 is SGHRS and CDR2 is YFSETQ in the germline V gene. The CDR3 spans 16 residues. The CDR3 here is CASSLFTGTVNTEAFF. CDR3 coding DNA: TGCGCCAGCAGCCTATTTACCGGGACGGTGAACACTGAAGCTTTCTTT.

J is TRBJ2-3 and V is TRBV11-2; D uncertain. The CDR3 length is 10 residues. Germline assignment: CDR1 SGHAT and CDR2 FQNNGV. Trimming removed 8 bases at V and 4 bases at J, with 4 bases between. CDR3 DNA sequence: TGTGCCAGCGGAGCAGATACGCAGTATTTT. This encodes CASGADTQYF.